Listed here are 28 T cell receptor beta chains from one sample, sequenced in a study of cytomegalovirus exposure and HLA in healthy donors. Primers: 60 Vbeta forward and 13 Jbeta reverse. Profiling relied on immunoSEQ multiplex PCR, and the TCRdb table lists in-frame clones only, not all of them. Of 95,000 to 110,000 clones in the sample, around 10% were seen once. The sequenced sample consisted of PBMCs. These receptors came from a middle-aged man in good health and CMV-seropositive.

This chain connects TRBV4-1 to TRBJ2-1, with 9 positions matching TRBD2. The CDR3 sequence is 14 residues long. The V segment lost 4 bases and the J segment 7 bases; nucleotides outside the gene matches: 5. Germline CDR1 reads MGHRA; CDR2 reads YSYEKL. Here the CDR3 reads CASSPGLAGNEQFF. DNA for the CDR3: TGCGCCAGCAGCCCCGGTCTAGCGGGGAATGAGCAGTTCTTC.

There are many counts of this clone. CDR3 coding DNA: TGTGCCATTAACCGGGACACTGCTAACTATGGCTACACCTTC. This encodes CAINRDTANYGYTF. The chain carries TRBV7-9 and TRBJ1-2; the D gene is possibly TRBD1 (6 bases). The germline V gene encodes CDR1 SEHNR and CDR2 FQNEAQ (reference sequence). The CDR3 spans 14 residues. The V end lost 10 bases, the J end lost 0 bases, and 15 bases lay between the germline ends.

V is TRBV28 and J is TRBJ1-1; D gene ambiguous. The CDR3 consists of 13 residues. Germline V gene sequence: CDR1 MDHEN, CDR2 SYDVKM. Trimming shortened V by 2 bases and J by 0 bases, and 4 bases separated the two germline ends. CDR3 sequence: CASSLQMNTEAFF. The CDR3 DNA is TGTGCCAGCAGTTTACAGATGAACACTGAAGCTTTCTTT.

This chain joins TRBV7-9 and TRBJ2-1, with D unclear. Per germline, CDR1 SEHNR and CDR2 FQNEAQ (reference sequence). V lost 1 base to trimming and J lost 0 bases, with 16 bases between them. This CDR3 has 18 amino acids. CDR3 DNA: TGTGCCAGCAGCTTAGTAGCCCTCCTAGGAAGCTCCTACAATGAGCAGTTCTTC. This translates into CASSLVALLGSSYNEQFF.

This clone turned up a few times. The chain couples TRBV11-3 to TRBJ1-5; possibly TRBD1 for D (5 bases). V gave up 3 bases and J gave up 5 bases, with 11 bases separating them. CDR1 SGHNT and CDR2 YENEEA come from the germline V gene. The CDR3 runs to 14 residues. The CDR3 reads CASSLGRGDQPQHF. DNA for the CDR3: TGTGCCAGCAGCTTGGGCCGGGGGGATCAGCCCCAGCATTTT.

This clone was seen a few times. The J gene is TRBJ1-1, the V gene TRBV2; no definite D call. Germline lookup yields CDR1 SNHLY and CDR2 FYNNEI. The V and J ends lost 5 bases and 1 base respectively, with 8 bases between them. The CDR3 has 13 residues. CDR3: CASSPLPNTEAFF. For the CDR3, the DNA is TGTGCCAGCAGTCCCCTTCCGAACACTGAAGCTTTCTTT.

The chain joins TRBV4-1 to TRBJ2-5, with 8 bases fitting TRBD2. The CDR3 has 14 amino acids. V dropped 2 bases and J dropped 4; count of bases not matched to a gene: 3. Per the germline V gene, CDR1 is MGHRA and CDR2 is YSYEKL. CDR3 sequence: CASSQPGGRETQYF. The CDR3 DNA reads TGCGCCAGCAGCCAACCGGGGGGGCGAGAGACCCAGTACTTC.

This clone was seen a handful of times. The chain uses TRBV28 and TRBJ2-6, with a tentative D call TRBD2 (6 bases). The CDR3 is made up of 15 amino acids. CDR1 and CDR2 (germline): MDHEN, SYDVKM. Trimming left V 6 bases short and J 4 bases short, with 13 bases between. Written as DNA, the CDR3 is TGTGCCAGCAGAAAACCGGGGGTAGGGGCCAACGTCCTGACTTTC. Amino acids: CASRKPGVGANVLTF.

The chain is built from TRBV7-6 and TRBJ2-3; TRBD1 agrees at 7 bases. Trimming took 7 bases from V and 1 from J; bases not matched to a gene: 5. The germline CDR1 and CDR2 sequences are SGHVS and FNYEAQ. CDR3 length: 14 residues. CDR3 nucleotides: TGTGCCAGCACCCCTACAGGGGGCACAGATACGCAGTATTTT. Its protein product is CASTPTGGTDTQYF.

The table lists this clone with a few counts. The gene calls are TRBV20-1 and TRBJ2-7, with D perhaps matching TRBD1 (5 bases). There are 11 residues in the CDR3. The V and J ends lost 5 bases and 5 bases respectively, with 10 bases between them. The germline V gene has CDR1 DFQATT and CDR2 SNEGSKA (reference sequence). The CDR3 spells CSAAGIHEQYF. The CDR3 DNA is TGCAGTGCTGCAGGGATCCACGAGCAGTACTTC.

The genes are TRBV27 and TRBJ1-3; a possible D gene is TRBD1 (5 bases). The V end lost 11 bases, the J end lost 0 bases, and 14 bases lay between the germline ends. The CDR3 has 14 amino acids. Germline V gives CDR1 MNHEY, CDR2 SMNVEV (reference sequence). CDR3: CASSRGTSGNTIYF. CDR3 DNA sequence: TGTGCCTCCTCCCGGGGGACCTCTGGAAACACCATATATTTT.

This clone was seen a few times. CDR3 nucleotides: TGTGCCAGCAGCCAAGATTTTCGTACAGGGAGGGGGGATACGCAGTATTTT. Residues: CASSQDFRTGRGDTQYF. The gene calls are TRBV4-2 and TRBJ2-3; the D gene is possibly TRBD2 (7 bases). Germline CDR1 LGHNA, CDR2 YNFKEQ. There are 17 residues in the CDR3. The V end was cut by 0 bases, the J end by 6 bases, with 19 bases between.

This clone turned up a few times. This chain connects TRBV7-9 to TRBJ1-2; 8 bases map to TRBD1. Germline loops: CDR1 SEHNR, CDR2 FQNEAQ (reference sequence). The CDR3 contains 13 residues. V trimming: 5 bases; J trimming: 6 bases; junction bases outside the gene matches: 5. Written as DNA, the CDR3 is TGTGCCAGCAGCATACCAGGGGGCGATGGCTACACCTTC. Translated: CASSIPGGDGYTF.

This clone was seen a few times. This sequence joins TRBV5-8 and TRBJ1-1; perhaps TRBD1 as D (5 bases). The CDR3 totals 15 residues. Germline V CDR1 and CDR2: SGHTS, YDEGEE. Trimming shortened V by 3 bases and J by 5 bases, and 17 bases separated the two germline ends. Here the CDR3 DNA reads TGTGCCAGCAGCTCCGCTGCCGGGGGGTATACTGAAGCTTTCTTT. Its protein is CASSSAAGGYTEAFF.

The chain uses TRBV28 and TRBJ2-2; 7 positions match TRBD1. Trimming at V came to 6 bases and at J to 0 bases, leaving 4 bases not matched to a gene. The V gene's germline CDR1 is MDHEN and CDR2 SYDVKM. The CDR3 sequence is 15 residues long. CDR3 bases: TGTGCCAGCAGCTGGGACAGACCGAACACCGGGGAGCTGTTTTTT. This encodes CASSWDRPNTGELFF.

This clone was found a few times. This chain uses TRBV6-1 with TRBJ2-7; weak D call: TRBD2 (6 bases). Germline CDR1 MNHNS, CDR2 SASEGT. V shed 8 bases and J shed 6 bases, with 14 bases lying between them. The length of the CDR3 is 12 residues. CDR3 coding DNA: TGTGCCAGCGGGAGGCCCCAGGGCGAGCAGTACTTC. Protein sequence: CASGRPQGEQYF.

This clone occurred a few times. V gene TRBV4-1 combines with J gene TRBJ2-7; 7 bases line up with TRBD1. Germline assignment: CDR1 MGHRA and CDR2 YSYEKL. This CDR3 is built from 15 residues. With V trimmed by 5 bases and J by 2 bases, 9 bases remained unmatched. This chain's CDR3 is CASSSDRASAYEQYF. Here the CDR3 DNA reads TGCGCCAGCAGCTCAGACAGGGCTTCCGCCTACGAGCAGTACTTC.

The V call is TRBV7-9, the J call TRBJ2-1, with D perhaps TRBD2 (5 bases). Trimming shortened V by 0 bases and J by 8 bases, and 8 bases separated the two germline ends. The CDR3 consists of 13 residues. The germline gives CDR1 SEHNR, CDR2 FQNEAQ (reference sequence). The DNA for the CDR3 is TGTGCCAGCAGCTTAGCGCGGGCCGATGAGCAGTTCTTC. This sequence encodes CASSLARADEQFF.

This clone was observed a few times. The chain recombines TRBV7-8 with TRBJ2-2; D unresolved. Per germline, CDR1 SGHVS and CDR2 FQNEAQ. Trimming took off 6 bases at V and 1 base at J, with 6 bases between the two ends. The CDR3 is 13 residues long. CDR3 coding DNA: TGTGCCAGCAGGCCGGGGAACACCGGGGAGCTGTTTTTT. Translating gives CASRPGNTGELFF.

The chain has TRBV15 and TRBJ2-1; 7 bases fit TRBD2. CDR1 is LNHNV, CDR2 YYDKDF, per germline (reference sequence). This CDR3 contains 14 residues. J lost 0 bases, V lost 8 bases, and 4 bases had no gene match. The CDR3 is CATESGNSYNEQFF. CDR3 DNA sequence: TGTGCCACCGAGAGCGGGAACTCCTACAATGAGCAGTTCTTC.

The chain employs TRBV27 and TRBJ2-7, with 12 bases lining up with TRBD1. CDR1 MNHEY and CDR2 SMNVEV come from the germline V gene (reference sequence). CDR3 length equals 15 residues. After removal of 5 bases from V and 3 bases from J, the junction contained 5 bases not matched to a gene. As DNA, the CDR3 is TGTGCCAGCAGTCCTGGGACAGGGGGCTTCTACGAGCAGTACTTC. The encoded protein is CASSPGTGGFYEQYF.

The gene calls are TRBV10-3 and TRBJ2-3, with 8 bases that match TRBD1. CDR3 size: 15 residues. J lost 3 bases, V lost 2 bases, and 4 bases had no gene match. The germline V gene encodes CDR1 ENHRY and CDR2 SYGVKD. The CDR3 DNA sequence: TGTGCCATCAGTGAGGCAGGGGGCTATACAGATACGCAGTATTTT. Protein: CAISEAGGYTDTQYF.

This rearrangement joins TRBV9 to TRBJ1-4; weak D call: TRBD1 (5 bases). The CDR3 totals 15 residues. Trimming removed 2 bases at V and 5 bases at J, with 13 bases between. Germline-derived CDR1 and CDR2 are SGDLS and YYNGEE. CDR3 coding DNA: TGTGCCAGCAGCGTCGACAGACTCCCAAATGAAAAACTGTTTTTT. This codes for CASSVDRLPNEKLFF.

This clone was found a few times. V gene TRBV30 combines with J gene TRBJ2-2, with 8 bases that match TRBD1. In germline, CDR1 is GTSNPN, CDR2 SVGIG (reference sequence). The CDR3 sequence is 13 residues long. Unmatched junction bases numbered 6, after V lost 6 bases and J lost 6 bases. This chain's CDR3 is CACQTGVAGELFF. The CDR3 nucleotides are TGTGCCTGCCAGACAGGGGTGGCCGGGGAGCTGTTTTTT. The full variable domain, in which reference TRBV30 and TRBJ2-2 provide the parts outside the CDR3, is SQTIHQWPATLVQPVGSPLSLECTVEGTSNPNLYWYRQAAGRGLQLLFYSVGIGQISSEVPQNLSASRPQDRQFILSSKKLLLSDSGFYLCACQTGVAGELFFGEGSRLTVL.

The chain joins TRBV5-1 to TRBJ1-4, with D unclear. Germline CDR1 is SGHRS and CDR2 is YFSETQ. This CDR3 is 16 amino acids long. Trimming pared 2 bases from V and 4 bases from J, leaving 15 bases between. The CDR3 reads CASSFGGLWGNEKLFF. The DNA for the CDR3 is TGCGCCAGCAGCTTTGGCGGACTCTGGGGTAATGAAAAACTGTTTTTT.

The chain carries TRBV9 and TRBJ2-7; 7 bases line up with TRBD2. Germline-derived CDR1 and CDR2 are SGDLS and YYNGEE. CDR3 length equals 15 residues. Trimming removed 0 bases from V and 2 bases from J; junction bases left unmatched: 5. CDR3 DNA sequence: TGTGCCAGCAGCGTAGGAACTAGCGTAACCTACGAGCAGTACTTC. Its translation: CASSVGTSVTYEQYF.

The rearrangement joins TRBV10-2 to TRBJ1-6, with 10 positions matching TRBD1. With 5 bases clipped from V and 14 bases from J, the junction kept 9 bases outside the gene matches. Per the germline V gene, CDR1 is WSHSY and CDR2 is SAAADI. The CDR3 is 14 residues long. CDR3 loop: CASSSTGGSRTLHF. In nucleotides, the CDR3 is TGCGCCAGCAGTTCGACAGGGGGCTCTCGGACCCTCCACTTT.

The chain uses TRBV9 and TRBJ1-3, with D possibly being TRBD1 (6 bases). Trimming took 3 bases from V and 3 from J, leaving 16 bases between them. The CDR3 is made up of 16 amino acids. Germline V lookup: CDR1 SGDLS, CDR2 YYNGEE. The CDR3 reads CASSGSGTLYGNTIYF. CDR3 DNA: TGTGCCAGCAGCGGGTCCGGGACACTTTATGGAAACACCATATATTTT.